The rows below give T cell receptor beta chains drawn from one sample of a study of beta chain features in type 1 diabetes. Produced via immunoSEQ multiplex PCR; TCRdb's table is partial and in-frame only. The data contain 140,000 or so clones, 10% to 15% of them singletons. Sequences were obtained from central memory CD4+ T cells from blood. The source is a young man with type 1 diabetes. Both conserved end residues are part of each CDR3. The D gene is left open where the match is weak. A clone size is listed for some rows: how often the clone was seen (once, few, many), or a class if it is expanded.

d_call: .; j_call: TRBJ1-4; clone_size: .; v_call: TRBV18; cdr3_nt: TGTGCCAGCTCCCCCATGGGGGAACGGGAAAAACTGTTTTTT; cdr3_aa: CASSPMGEREKLFF
d_call: .; j_call: TRBJ1-1; clone_size: many; v_call: TRBV7-6; cdr3_nt: TGTGCCAGCAGCCCTGGGGGCATGAACACTGAAGCTTTCTTT; cdr3_aa: CASSPGGMNTEAFF
d_call: TRBD1; j_call: TRBJ1-1; clone_size: few; v_call: TRBV5-1; cdr3_nt: TGCGCCAGCAGCCCGCAATTGACAGGGATGAACACTGAAGCTTTCTTT; cdr3_aa: CASSPQLTGMNTEAFF
d_call: .; j_call: TRBJ1-2; clone_size: few; v_call: TRBV4-1; cdr3_nt: TGCGCCAGCAGCCAAGAGGTGTCCAGATATGGCTACACCTTC; cdr3_aa: CASSQEVSRYGYTF
d_call: TRBD1; j_call: TRBJ1-1; clone_size: .; v_call: TRBV30; cdr3_nt: TGTGCCTGGAGGAAAGGACAGGGCGACACTGAAGCTTTCTTT; cdr3_aa: CAWRKGQGDTEAFF
d_call: .; j_call: TRBJ2-3; clone_size: few; v_call: TRBV11-2; cdr3_nt: TGTGCCAGCAGCTTCGGCGGTGACACAGATACGCAGTATTTT; cdr3_aa: CASSFGGDTDTQYF
d_call: .; j_call: TRBJ2-5; clone_size: .; v_call: TRBV2; cdr3_nt: TGTGCCAGCAGCGGTACGGGGACCCAGTACTTC; cdr3_aa: CASSGTGTQYF
d_call: .; j_call: TRBJ1-2; clone_size: .; v_call: TRBV7-6; cdr3_nt: TGTGCCAGCAGCCCACACCAGGGAGCTGGCTACACCTTC; cdr3_aa: CASSPHQGAGYTF
d_call: .; j_call: TRBJ2-5; clone_size: .; v_call: TRBV4-1; cdr3_nt: TGCGCCAGCAGCCAGAACCGGGACATAAGAGAGACCCAGTACTTC; cdr3_aa: CASSQNRDIRETQYF
d_call: TRBD1; j_call: TRBJ2-7; clone_size: few; v_call: TRBV6-5; cdr3_nt: TGTGCCAGCAGCCGACAGGGGACCATGGACGAGCAGTACTTC; cdr3_aa: CASSRQGTMDEQYF
d_call: .; j_call: TRBJ1-1; clone_size: few; v_call: TRBV11-2; cdr3_nt: TGTGCCAGCAGCGCACAGGTCCAGGGCACTGAAGCTTTCTTT; cdr3_aa: CASSAQVQGTEAFF
d_call: .; j_call: TRBJ2-1; clone_size: .; v_call: TRBV9; cdr3_nt: TGTGCCAGCAGCCTTCTCACTGGATATGGTGAGCAGTTCTTC; cdr3_aa: CASSLLTGYGEQFF
d_call: .; j_call: TRBJ2-5; clone_size: once; v_call: TRBV10-2; cdr3_nt: TGCGCCAGCAGTAATACGCAAGAGACCCAGTACTTC; cdr3_aa: CASSNTQETQYF
d_call: .; j_call: TRBJ1-1; clone_size: .; v_call: TRBV7-6; cdr3_nt: TGTGCCAGCAGCCTGCGGGGGGGCCCCATAGCTTTCTTT; cdr3_aa: CASSLRGGPIAFF
d_call: TRBD1; j_call: TRBJ2-7; clone_size: .; v_call: TRBV5-1; cdr3_nt: TGCGCCAGCAGCTTGGCCCGGGACAGGGCCGCCTACGAGCAGTACTTC; cdr3_aa: CASSLARDRAAYEQYF
d_call: .; j_call: TRBJ1-1; clone_size: .; v_call: TRBV18; cdr3_nt: TGTGCCAGCTCACCACCGGCGAACACTGAAGCTTTCTTT; cdr3_aa: CASSPPANTEAFF
d_call: .; j_call: TRBJ2-1; clone_size: .; v_call: TRBV13; cdr3_nt: TGTGCCAGCAGCTTAGGCCTATCGAAGGGGGTCAATGAGCAGTTCTTC; cdr3_aa: CASSLGLSKGVNEQFF
d_call: .; j_call: TRBJ1-2; clone_size: few; v_call: TRBV7-9; cdr3_nt: TGTGCCAGCAGCCAACCTAACCGGGAGGGCGGCTACACCTTC; cdr3_aa: CASSQPNREGGYTF
d_call: .; j_call: TRBJ2-5; clone_size: few; v_call: TRBV13; cdr3_nt: TGTGCCAGCAGAAGATGGCAGGAAGGGACCCAGTACTTC; cdr3_aa: CASRRWQEGTQYF
d_call: .; j_call: TRBJ2-7; clone_size: few; v_call: TRBV29-1; cdr3_nt: TGCAGCGGTGATGAGAGCGGCACCTCCTACGAGCAGTACTTC; cdr3_aa: CSGDESGTSYEQYF
d_call: .; j_call: TRBJ2-1; clone_size: .; v_call: TRBV4-1; cdr3_nt: TGCGCCAGCAGCCAAGAAAGGGATCAAAACAATGAGCAGTTCTTC; cdr3_aa: CASSQERDQNNEQFF
d_call: .; j_call: TRBJ2-3; clone_size: few; v_call: TRBV7-9; cdr3_nt: TGTGCCAGCAGCTCCCCGGCAGGGGGGAGCACAGATACGCAGTATTTT; cdr3_aa: CASSSPAGGSTDTQYF
d_call: .; j_call: TRBJ2-6; clone_size: many; v_call: TRBV30; cdr3_nt: TGTGCCTGGACAGGAGTTTTGAGGCCCTTCTCTGGGGCCAACGTCCTGACTTTC; cdr3_aa: CAWTGVLRPFSGANVLTF
d_call: .; j_call: TRBJ2-1; clone_size: many; v_call: TRBV11-2; cdr3_nt: TGTGCCAGCACCGACAGGAGCTCCTACAATGAGCAGTTCTTC; cdr3_aa: CASTDRSSYNEQFF
d_call: .; j_call: TRBJ2-7; clone_size: few; v_call: TRBV30; cdr3_nt: TGTGCCTGGAGTAGGAGCAATGCGGCCTACGAGCAGTACTTC; cdr3_aa: CAWSRSNAAYEQYF
d_call: TRBD1; j_call: TRBJ2-5; clone_size: .; v_call: TRBV5-1; cdr3_nt: TGCGCCAGCAGCTCGACAGGGACCATTCAAGAGACCCAGTACTTC; cdr3_aa: CASSSTGTIQETQYF